The 8 T cell receptor beta chains reported below all come from one sample, sequenced in a study of blood T cell repertoires in COVID-19. Some clones are missing from TCRdb's copy, which holds only in-frame ones; the method was immunoSEQ multiplex PCR. The sample comprises more than 200,000 clones, 86% of which are singletons, and roughly 1.9% rests with the top ten. The sample consisted of peripheral blood. The receptors derive from a young man with active or convalescent COVID-19.

As concerns this clone: The same CDR3 arises from other DNA sequences in this sample as well. The CDR3 sequence: CASSLESTDTQYF. The CDR3 bases are TGTGCCAGCAGCTTAGAGTCTACAGATACGCAGTATTTT. The chain has TRBV11-3 and TRBJ2-3; the D is unclear. This CDR3 has 13 residues. Looked up from germline, CDR1 is SGHNT and CDR2 is YENEEA. V was clipped by 0 bases and J by 3 bases, with 4 bases between them.

In this sample, this clone turned up once. V is TRBV14 and J is TRBJ2-1, with 7 bases aligning to TRBD2. There are 20 residues in the CDR3. V lost 1 base to trimming and J lost 7 bases; unmatched junction nucleotides: 22. Germline CDR1 is SGHDN and CDR2 is FVKESK. CDR3 region: CASSQADERGPVWFKNEQFF. The CDR3 DNA follows: TGTGCCAGCAGCCAAGCGGACGAGCGGGGCCCAGTTTGGTTTAAGAATGAGCAGTTCTTC.

The chain links TRBV10-1 to TRBJ2-3; weak D call: TRBD2 (7 bases). This CDR3 is built from 14 residues. V was trimmed by 6 bases and J by 4 bases, leaving 14 bases between them. The germline V gene has CDR1 WNHNN and CDR2 SYGVQD (reference sequence). CDR3 amino acids: CASRRGRGPDTQYF. The CDR3 DNA is TGCGCCAGCAGAAGGGGGAGGGGTCCAGATACGCAGTATTTT.

V gene TRBV6-1 combines with J gene TRBJ1-4, with unresolved D. The germline gives CDR1 MNHNS, CDR2 SASEGT. Trimming took 1 base from V and 4 from J, leaving 10 bases between them. The CDR3 runs to 15 residues. The CDR3 sequence: CASSEDVQLNEKLFF. The CDR3 DNA follows: TGTGCCAGCAGTGAAGACGTACAGCTTAATGAAAAACTGTTTTTT.

Here the CDR3 DNA reads TGTGCCAGCAGTTACGGAGGGGCCGGTCAGCCCCAGCATTTT. Translating it yields CASSYGGAGQPQHF. V is TRBV6-5 and J is TRBJ1-5, with TRBD1 as a possible D gene (5 bases). The V gene's germline CDR1 is MNHEY and CDR2 SVGAGI. The CDR3 has 14 amino acids. Trimming pared 2 bases from V and 6 bases from J, leaving 11 bases between.

This clone has just a few counts. V and J are TRBV30 and TRBJ2-7; possible D gene TRBD1, 5 bases. V was pared by 2 bases and J by 2 bases, with 10 bases between. Germline V lookup: CDR1 GTSNPN, CDR2 SVGIG (reference sequence). This CDR3 spans 13 amino acids. The CDR3: CAWSFDSTYEQYF. CDR3 coding DNA: TGTGCCTGGAGTTTCGACAGTACCTACGAGCAGTACTTC.

This chain connects TRBV3-1 (or the pseudogene TRBV3-2) to TRBJ2-1; 13 bases agree with TRBD2. CDR3 length: 13 residues. Losses at the gene ends were 8 bases for V and 16 bases for J; bases not matched to a gene: 11. Germline V CDR1 and CDR2: LGHDT, YNNKEL (reference sequence). This CDR3 is CASLKLAGGVPFF. In DNA, the CDR3 is TGTGCCAGCCTTAAACTAGCGGGGGGGGTACCCTTCTTC.

The genes are TRBV27 and TRBJ2-3; D is ambiguous. V gave up 5 bases and J gave up 1 base, with 16 bases separating them. The CDR3 covers 16 residues. Germline CDR1 is MNHEY and CDR2 is SMNVEV (reference sequence). The DNA of the CDR3 is TGTGCCAGCAGTCATATAGCAGCCTACGGCACAGATACGCAGTATTTT. Its protein is CASSHIAAYGTDTQYF.